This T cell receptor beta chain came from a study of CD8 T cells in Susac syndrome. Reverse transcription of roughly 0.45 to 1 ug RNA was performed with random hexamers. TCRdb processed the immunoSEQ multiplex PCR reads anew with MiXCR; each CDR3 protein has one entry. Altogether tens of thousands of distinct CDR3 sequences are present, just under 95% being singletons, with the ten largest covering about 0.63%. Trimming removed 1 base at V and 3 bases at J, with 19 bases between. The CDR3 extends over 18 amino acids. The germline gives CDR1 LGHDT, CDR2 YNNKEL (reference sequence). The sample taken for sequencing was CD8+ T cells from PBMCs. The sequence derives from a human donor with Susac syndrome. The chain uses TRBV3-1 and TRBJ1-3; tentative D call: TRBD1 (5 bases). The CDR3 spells CASSQGQGGCLDGNTIYF. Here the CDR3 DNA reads TGTGCCAGCAGCCAAGGGCAGGGAGGTTGTCTAGATGGAAACACCATATATTTT.